Below, one TCR beta chain is given with its context. This sample stems from a study of blood T cell repertoires in COVID-19. Study details: Material from acute and convalescent COVID-19 was sourced from the United States, Italy and Spain. PBMCs, B-cell-depleted T cells, or T cells provided the cDNA or gDNA that made up the material.

V lost 5 bases and J lost 7; bases outside the gene matches: 9. Germline assignment: CDR1 SGHTS and CDR2 YDEGEE. The CDR3 is made up of 14 amino acids. How the authors handled the data: Using reference gene primer amplification, nucleated cell counts were estimated. TCRdb's table, derived via immunoSEQ multiplex PCR, lists solely in-frame clones and lacks some. V, J and clone size were drawn from that table, and D and trimming were deduced from the DNA. The sample records around 140,000 clones, about nine tenths being singletons. This TCR came from a woman aged 45-65 years with acute or convalescent COVID-19. The chain carries TRBV5-8 and TRBJ1-5, with TRBD1 identical over 7 bases. Sequencing used peripheral blood. CDR3 sequence (DNA): TGTGCCAGCAGACGGGACAGCGGGAGGCAGCCCCAGCATTTT. It specifies CASRRDSGRQPQHF. Drawing the rest from reference TRBV5-8 and TRBJ1-5, the complete variable domain is EAGVTQSPTHLIKTRGQQATLRCSPISGHTSVYWYQQALGLGLQFLLWYDEGEERNRGNFPPRFSGRQFPNYSSELNVNALELEDSALYLCASRRDSGRQPQHFGDGTRLSIL.